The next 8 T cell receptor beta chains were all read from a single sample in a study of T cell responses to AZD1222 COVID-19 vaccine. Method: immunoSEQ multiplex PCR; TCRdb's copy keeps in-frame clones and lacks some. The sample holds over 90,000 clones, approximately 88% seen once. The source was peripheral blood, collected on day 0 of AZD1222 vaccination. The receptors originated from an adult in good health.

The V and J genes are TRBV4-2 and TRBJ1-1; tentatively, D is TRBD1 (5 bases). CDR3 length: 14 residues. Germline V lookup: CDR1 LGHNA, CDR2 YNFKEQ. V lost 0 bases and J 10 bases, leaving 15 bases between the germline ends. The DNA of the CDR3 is TGTGCCAGCAGCCAAGATAATGCAGGGAGTAGAGCTTTCTTT. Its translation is CASSQDNAGSRAFF.

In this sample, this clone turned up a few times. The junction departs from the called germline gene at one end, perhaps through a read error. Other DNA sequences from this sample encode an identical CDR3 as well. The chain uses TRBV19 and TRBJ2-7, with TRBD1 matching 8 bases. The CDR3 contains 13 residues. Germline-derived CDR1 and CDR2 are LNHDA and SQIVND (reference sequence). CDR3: CASSIGQGDEQYF. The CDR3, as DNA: TGTGCCAGTAGCATAGGACAGGGAGACGAGCAGTACTTC.

CDR3: CAAGGLAGDWEQYF. For the CDR3, the DNA is TGTGCCGCAGGTGGACTAGCGGGGGACTGGGAGCAGTACTTC. The chain links TRBV6-5 to TRBJ2-7; the match to TRBD2 covers 13 bases. The CDR3 is 14 residues long. The germline V gene encodes CDR1 MNHEY and CDR2 SVGAGI. Trimming at V came to 11 bases and at J to 7 bases, leaving 11 bases not matched to a gene.

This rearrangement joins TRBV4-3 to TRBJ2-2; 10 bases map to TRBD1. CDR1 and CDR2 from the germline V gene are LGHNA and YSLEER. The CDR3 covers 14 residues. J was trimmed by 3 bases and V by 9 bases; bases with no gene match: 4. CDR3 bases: TGCGCCAGTACGGACAGGGGGTACACCGGGGAGCTGTTTTTT. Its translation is CASTDRGYTGELFF.

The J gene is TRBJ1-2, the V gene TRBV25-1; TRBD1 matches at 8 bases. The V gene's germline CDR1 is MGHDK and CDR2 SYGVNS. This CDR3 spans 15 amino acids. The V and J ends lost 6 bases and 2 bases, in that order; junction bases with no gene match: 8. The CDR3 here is CASSGAGQGNYGYTF. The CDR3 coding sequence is TGTGCCAGCAGCGGAGCCGGACAGGGCAACTATGGCTACACCTTC.

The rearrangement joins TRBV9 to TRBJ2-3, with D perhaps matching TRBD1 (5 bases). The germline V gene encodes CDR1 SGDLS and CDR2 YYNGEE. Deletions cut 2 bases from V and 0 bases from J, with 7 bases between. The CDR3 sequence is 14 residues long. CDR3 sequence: CASSVRQSTDTQYF. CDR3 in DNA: TGTGCCAGCAGCGTCCGACAGAGCACAGATACGCAGTATTTT.

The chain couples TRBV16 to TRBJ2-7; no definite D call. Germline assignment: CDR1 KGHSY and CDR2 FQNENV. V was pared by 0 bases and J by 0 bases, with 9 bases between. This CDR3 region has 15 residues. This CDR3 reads CASSQSTTVSYEQYF. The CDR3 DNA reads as TGTGCCAGCAGCCAATCCACAACGGTCTCCTACGAGCAGTACTTC.

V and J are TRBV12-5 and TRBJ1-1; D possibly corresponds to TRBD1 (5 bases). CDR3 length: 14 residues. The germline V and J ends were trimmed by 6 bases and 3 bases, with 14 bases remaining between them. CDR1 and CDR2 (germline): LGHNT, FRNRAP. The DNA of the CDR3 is TGTGCTAGTGGGACAGAAGGAATGGACACTGAAGCTTTCTTT. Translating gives CASGTEGMDTEAFF.